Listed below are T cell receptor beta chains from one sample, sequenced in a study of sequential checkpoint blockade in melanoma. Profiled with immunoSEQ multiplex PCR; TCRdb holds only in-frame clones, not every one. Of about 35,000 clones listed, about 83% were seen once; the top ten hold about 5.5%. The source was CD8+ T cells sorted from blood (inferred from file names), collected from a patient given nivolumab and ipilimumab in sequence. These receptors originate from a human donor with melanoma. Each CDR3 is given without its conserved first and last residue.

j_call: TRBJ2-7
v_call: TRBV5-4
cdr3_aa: ASSLAGVSYEQY

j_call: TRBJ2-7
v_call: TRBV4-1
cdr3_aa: ASSPNTYEQY

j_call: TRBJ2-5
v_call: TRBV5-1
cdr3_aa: ASSYGTNQETQY

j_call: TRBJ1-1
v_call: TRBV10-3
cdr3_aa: AISQTGTEAF

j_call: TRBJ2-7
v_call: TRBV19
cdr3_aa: ASSAGLDYEQY

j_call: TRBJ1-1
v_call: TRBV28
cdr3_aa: ASSLAKTGNTEAF

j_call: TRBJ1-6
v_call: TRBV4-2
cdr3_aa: ASSQVTGNNSPLH

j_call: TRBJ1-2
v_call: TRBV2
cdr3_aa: ATLGVAYGYT

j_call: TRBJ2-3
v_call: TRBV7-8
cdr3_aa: ASSSYSGWSTDTQY

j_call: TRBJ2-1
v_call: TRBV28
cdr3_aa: ASSLGGGHNEQF

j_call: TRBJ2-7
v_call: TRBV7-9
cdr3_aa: ASSPPSYYEQY

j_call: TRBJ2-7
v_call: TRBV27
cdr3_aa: ASSLYAGGQGGHSSYEQY

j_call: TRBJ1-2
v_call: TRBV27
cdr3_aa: ASSLSQGNYGYT

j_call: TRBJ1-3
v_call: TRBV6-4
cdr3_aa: ASSDRPGQGYGNTIY

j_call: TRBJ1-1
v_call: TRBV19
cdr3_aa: ASSIGTATEAF

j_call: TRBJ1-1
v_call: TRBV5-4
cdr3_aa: ASTSWVTGDTEAF

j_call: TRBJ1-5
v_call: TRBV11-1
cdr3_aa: ASSSEPNQPQH

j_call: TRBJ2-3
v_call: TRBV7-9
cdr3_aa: ASSYREDTQY

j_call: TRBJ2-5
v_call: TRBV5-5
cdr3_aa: ASSPEGETQY

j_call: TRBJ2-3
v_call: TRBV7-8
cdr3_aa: ASSLTPGVTDTQY

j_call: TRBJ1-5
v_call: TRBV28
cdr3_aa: ASSSGTGNQPQH

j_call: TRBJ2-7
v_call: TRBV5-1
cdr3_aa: ASSSRDYEQY

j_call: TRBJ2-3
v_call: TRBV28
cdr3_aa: ASGSGGATDTQY

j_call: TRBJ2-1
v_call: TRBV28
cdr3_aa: ASSLGTSGGEEQF

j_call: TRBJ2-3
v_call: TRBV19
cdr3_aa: ASTMGPPGDTQY

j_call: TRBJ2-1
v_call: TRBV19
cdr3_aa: ASSISLAVYNEQF

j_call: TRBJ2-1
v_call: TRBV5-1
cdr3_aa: ASSRTGNEQF

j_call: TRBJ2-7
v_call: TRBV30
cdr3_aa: AWTQGDAYEQY

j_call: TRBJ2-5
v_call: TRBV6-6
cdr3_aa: ASSYPLSQEQETQY

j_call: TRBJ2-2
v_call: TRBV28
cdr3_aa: ASSFGQNTGELF

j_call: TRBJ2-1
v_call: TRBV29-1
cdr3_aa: SVGQGYNEQF

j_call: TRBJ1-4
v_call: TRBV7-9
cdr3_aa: ASSSWTGNEKLF

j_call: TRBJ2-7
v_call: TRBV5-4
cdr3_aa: ASSLWAGGPRDEQY

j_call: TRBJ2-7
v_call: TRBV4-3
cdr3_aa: ASSQDQGTPYEQY

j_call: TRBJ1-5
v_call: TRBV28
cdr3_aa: ASSLQGVGNQPQH

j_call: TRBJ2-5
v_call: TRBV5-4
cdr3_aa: ASSPMTGMGLEQY

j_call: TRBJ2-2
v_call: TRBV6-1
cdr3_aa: ASSERDTGELF

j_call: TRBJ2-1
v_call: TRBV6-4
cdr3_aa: ASSLAGEGNEQF

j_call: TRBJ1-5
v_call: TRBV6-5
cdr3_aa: ASGNRGSNQPQH

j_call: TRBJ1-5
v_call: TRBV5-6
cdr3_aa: ASSPGGGQPQH

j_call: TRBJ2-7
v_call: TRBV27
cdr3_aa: ASSLKGTGGSYEQY